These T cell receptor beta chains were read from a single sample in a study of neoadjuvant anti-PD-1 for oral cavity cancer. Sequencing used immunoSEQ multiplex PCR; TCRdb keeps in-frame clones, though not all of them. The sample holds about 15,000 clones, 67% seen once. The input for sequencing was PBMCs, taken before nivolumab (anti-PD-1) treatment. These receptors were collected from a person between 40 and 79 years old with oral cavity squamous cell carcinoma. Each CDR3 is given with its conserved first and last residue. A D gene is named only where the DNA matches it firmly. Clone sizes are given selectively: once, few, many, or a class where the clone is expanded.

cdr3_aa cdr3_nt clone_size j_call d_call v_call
CASSLVSSGNYEQYF TGCGCCAGCAGCTTGGTGTCTAGCGGGAACTACGAGCAGTACTTC NA TRBJ2-7 TRBD2 TRBV5-1
CASSPTGNYGYTF TGTGCCAGCAGTCCCACTGGCAACTATGGCTACACCTTC NA TRBJ1-2 NA TRBV28
CAISQSMNTEAFF TGTGCCATCAGCCAGAGTATGAACACTGAAGCTTTCTTT NA TRBJ1-1 NA TRBV10-3
CASSLVVRNNEQFF TGTGCCAGCAGCTTAGTGGTTAGGAACAATGAGCAGTTCTTC NA TRBJ2-1 NA TRBV7-9
CASSLGGLANYEQYF TGTGCCAGCAGCTTAGGGGGACTAGCAAACTACGAGCAGTACTTC few TRBJ2-7 TRBD2 TRBV7-2
CASSDRNGNTIYF TGTGCCAGCAGTGACAGGAATGGAAACACCATATATTTT NA TRBJ1-3 NA TRBV6-5
CASSPARGVTGELFF TGTGCCAGCAGCCCAGCAAGGGGGGTCACCGGGGAGCTGTTTTTT NA TRBJ2-2 NA TRBV13
CASSFQGAWETQYF TGTGCCAGCAGTTTTCAGGGGGCTTGGGAGACCCAGTACTTC NA TRBJ2-5 TRBD1 TRBV27
CASSLTGTGYQPQHF TGTGCCAGCAGCCTCACCGGGACCGGTTATCAGCCCCAGCATTTT NA TRBJ1-5 NA TRBV9
CASSEIAIRQTQYF TGTGCCAGCAGTGAGATTGCTATTCGGCAGACCCAGTACTTC NA TRBJ2-5 NA TRBV2
CASRLQAGGSYEQYF TGTGCCAGTAGACTCCAGGCGGGAGGTTCCTACGAGCAGTACTTC NA TRBJ2-7 TRBD2 TRBV19